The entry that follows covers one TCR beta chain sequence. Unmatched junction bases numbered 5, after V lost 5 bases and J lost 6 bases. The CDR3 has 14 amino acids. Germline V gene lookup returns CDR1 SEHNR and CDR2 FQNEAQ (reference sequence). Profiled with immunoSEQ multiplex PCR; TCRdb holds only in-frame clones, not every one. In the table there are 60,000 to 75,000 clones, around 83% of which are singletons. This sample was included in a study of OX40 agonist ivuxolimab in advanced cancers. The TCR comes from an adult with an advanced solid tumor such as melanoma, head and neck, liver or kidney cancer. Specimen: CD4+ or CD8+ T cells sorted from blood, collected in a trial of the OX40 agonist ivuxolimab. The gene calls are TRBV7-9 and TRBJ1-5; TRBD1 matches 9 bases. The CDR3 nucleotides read TGTGCCAGCAGCCGTGACAGGGGGGGTCAGCCCCAGCATTTT. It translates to CASSRDRGGQPQHF.